The present T cell receptor beta chain was sequenced within a study of blood T cell repertoires in COVID-19. Recruits, aged roughly 18 to 90 years, lived in 25 or so US areas. The table came from immunoSEQ multiplex PCR; TCRdb's copy has only in-frame clones and leaves some out. The sample carries 210,000 or so clones, 70% to 90% recorded once. The germline V gene encodes CDR1 SGHKS and CDR2 YYEKEE (reference sequence). The CDR3 contains 17 residues. Trimming cost V 0 bases and J 1 base; bases outside gene matches: 9. Specimen: PBMCs or T cells enriched from blood (not recorded which). The chain is built from TRBV5-5 and TRBJ1-1; TRBD1 matches 7 bases. The TCR sequence derives from a man younger than 40 with acute COVID-19. CDR3 bases: TGTGCCAGCAGCTTGGCCCTTCTACAGGGGAGGAACACTGAAGCTTTCTTT. As protein: CASSLALLQGRNTEAFF.